This TCR beta chain was identified in a study of T cells in Graves' hyperthyroidism and ophthalmopathy. The source material, RNA transcripts, was used to amplify TCR beta CDR3 regions. HTBI primers drove first-round RT-PCR of the TCR CDR3. TCRdb called the multiplex PCR reads again in MiXCR, with one record for every CDR3 protein. This table has fewer than 350,000 distinct CDR3 sequences, around 20% appearing once. Patients counted as stable if ophthalmopathy did not develop within 18 months. CDR1 SGHAT and CDR2 FQNNGV come from the germline V gene. Trimming pared 2 bases from V and 0 bases from J, leaving 26 bases between. CDR3 length equals 20 residues.

This chain links TRBV11-2 with TRBJ2-7, with D possibly being TRBD1 or TRBD2 (6 bases each). The origin of this receptor is a woman in her fifties or sixties with Graves' hyperthyroidism. The sequenced material came from blood. Written as DNA, the CDR3 is TGTGCCAGCAGCTTATGGGGGGCCCCGACCGGGGCTTCGCGCTCCTACGAGCAGTACTTC. It translates to CASSLWGAPTGASRSYEQYF.